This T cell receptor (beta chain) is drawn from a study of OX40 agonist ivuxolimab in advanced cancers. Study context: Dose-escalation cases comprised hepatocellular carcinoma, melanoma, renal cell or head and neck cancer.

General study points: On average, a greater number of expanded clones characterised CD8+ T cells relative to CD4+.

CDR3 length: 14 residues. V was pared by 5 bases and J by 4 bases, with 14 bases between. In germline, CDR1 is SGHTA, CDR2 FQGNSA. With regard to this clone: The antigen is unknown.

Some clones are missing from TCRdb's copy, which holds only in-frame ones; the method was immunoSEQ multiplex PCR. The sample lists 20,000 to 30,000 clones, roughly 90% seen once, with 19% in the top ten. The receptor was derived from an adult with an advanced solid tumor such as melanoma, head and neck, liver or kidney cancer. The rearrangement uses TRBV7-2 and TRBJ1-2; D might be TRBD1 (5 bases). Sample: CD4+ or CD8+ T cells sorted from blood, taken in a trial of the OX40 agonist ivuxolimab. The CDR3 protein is CASSPSPGSYGYTF. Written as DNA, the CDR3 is TGTGCCAGCAGCCCCAGCCCAGGGAGCTATGGCTACACCTTC.